This T cell receptor (beta chain) emerged from a study of T cell responses to AZD1222 COVID-19 vaccine. The V gene's germline CDR1 is ENHRY and CDR2 SYGVKD. V shed 2 bases and J shed 6 bases, with 7 bases lying between them. This CDR3 spans 13 amino acids. Sequencing used immunoSEQ multiplex PCR; TCRdb keeps in-frame clones, though not all of them. This table holds over 150,000 clones, about 90% found once. This clone was seen just once. The sequence derives from an adult who received the AZD1222 COVID-19 vaccine. The specimen comprised peripheral blood, sampled 28 days after the second AZD1222 dose. The chain carries TRBV10-3 and TRBJ2-2, with D unclear. The CDR3 sequence: CAISEGYAGELFF. The CDR3 DNA sequence: TGTGCCATCAGTGAGGGGTATGCCGGGGAGCTGTTTTTT.